The next 28 T cell receptor beta chains were all read from a single sample in a study of T cell repertoires in cytomegalovirus infection. Each CDR3 protein gets one entry after TCRdb re-called the reads with MiXCR. The data show 250,000 or so distinct CDR3 sequences, 10% to 15% seen once. Sequenced sample: PBMCs. These TCRs come from a human donor in good health (CMV status not recorded). Some clones in this sample may be carry-over from other donors' samples.

The chain recombines TRBV27 with TRBJ2-3; D is unresolved. This CDR3 has 13 amino acids. V shed 6 bases and J shed 3 bases, with 10 bases lying between them. Germline assignment: CDR1 MNHEY and CDR2 SMNVEV (reference sequence). The CDR3 here is CASRLDRTDTQYF. In DNA, the CDR3 is TGTGCCAGCAGGCTGGACCGGACAGATACGCAGTATTTT.

V is TRBV28 and J is TRBJ2-6; tentatively, D is TRBD2 (6 bases). V lost 7 bases, J lost 3 bases, and 10 bases lay in between. This CDR3 contains 14 residues. Germline V gene data show CDR1 as MDHEN and CDR2 as SYDVKM. CDR3 residues: CASNWGGGANVLTF. CDR3 DNA sequence: TGTGCCAGCAACTGGGGAGGTGGGGCCAACGTCCTGACTTTC.

The chain links TRBV7-9 to TRBJ2-4; tentatively, D is TRBD2 (5 bases). V lost 2 bases, J lost 0 bases, and 8 bases lay in between. This CDR3 spans 15 amino acids. The germline CDR1 and CDR2 sequences are SEHNR and FQNEAQ (reference sequence). DNA for the CDR3: TGTGCCAGCAGCTTACCAGAGGGAGCCAAAAACATTCAGTACTTC. As protein: CASSLPEGAKNIQYF. Supplemented by reference TRBV7-9 and TRBJ2-4, the full variable domain reads DTGVSQNPRHKITKRGQNVTFRCDPISEHNRLYWYRQTLGQGPEFLTYFQNEAQLEKSRLLSDRFSAERPKGSFSTLEIQRTEQGDSAMYLCASSLPEGAKNIQYFGAGTRLSVL.

The rearrangement joins TRBV6-2 or TRBV6-3 to TRBJ2-1; 10 bases align to TRBD2. CDR1 and CDR2 from the germline V gene are MNHEY and SVGEGT. With 7 bases clipped from V and 8 bases from J, the junction kept 5 bases outside the gene matches. The CDR3 sequence is 13 residues long. CDR3 in DNA: TGTGCCAGCACCCTAGCGGGAGTATATGAGCAGTTCTTC. Amino acids: CASTLAGVYEQFF.

This clonotype showed up just a few times. This chain uses TRBV6-1 with TRBJ2-5, with 9 bases lining up with TRBD1. This CDR3 is 14 amino acids long. CDR1 and CDR2 from the germline V gene are MNHNS and SASEGT. J lost 5 bases, V lost 4 bases, and 5 bases had no gene match. CDR3 nucleotides: TGTGCCAGCAGTGGGGACAGGGTCTGGGAGACCCAGTACTTC. This gives the protein CASSGDRVWETQYF.

There are many counts of this clonotype. J is TRBJ2-3 and V is TRBV7-2; 7 positions match TRBD2. Germline CDR1 is SGHTA and CDR2 is FQGNSA. Trimming cost V 0 bases and J 8 bases; bases outside gene matches: 5. The CDR3 extends over 14 amino acids. For the CDR3, the DNA is TGTGCCAGCAGCTTAGCGTCGTGGGGGGGTACGCAGTATTTT. It yields the protein CASSLASWGGTQYF.

This clonotype was counted many times. J is TRBJ1-5 and V is TRBV7-6; 10 nucleotides line up with TRBD1. The CDR3 extends over 18 amino acids. The V segment lost 1 base and the J segment 3 bases; nucleotides outside the gene matches: 9. CDR1 and CDR2 from the germline V gene are SGHVS and FNYEAQ. The CDR3 region has the DNA TGTGCCAGCAGCTTAGGTTCAGGGGGGACAGGGGTCAATCAGCCCCAGCATTTT. Translation gives CASSLGSGGTGVNQPQHF.

This clonotype was counted ten times or more. V usage is TRBV7-3 and J usage is TRBJ2-2, with D possibly being TRBD2 (5 bases). Per germline, CDR1 SGHTA and CDR2 FQGTGA. V dropped 3 bases and J dropped 6 bases, with 11 bases sitting between them. The CDR3 runs to 14 residues. CDR3 sequence: CASSLTGMAGELFF. CDR3 nucleotide sequence: TGTGCCAGCAGCTTGACGGGGATGGCCGGGGAGCTGTTTTTT.

The chain couples TRBV28 to TRBJ1-2; D is perhaps TRBD1 (6 bases). The CDR3 extends over 13 amino acids. Trimming stripped 6 bases from V and 2 bases from J, with 10 bases between. CDR1 and CDR2 (germline): MDHEN, SYDVKM. The CDR3 reads CASSTGSNYGYTF. The CDR3 DNA sequence: TGTGCCAGCAGCACAGGGTCCAACTATGGCTACACCTTC.

There are many counts of this clonotype. This chain connects TRBV7-3 to TRBJ2-2, with D unresolved. The germline V gene encodes CDR1 SGHTA and CDR2 FQGTGA. V was cut by 3 bases and J by 3 bases, with 2 bases left in between. The length of the CDR3 is 12 residues. In DNA form, the CDR3 reads TGTGCCAGCAGCTTGTACACCGGGGAGCTGTTTTTT. This encodes CASSLYTGELFF.

This clonotype appeared many times. The chain is built from TRBV7-3 and TRBJ1-1; 11 nucleotides align to TRBD1. The V gene end was trimmed by 4 bases and the J gene end by 7 bases; junction bases not matched to a gene: 2. The CDR3 is made up of 13 amino acids. Germline CDR1 and CDR2: SGHTA and FQGTGA. DNA of the CDR3: TGTGCCAGCAGCTCGGACAGGGGGCTTGAAGCTTTCTTT. Translating gives CASSSDRGLEAFF.

This clonotype was detected many times. The gene calls are TRBV7-2 and TRBJ2-1, with 9 bases matching TRBD2. The ends lost 7 bases at V and 4 bases at J; junction bases unmatched: 11. The CDR3 totals 16 residues. Germline CDR1 SGHTA, CDR2 FQGNSA. The CDR3 spells CASNAPGLAFYNEQFF. The CDR3, as DNA: TGTGCCAGCAACGCCCCGGGACTAGCATTTTACAATGAGCAGTTCTTC.

The rearrangement joins TRBV3-1 to TRBJ1-1, with D perhaps TRBD1 (5 bases). Trimming stripped 2 bases from V and 11 bases from J, with 18 bases between. Germline CDR1 is LGHDT and CDR2 is YNNKEL (reference sequence). The CDR3 is 14 residues long. The CDR3 DNA reads TGTGCCAGCAGCCAACGAGGACATGGGGCTGGGGCTTTCTTT. Its protein product is CASSQRGHGAGAFF.

This clonotype was observed many times. The CDR3 region has the DNA TGTGCCAGCAGCCAATTTAGGACAGGGAACGGAGGGGGCTACACCTTC. This codes for CASSQFRTGNGGGYTF. This chain uses TRBV6-1 with TRBJ1-2; 8 nucleotides match TRBD1. The CDR3 runs to 16 residues. Germline assignment: CDR1 MNHNS and CDR2 SASEGT. V trimming: 6 bases; J trimming: 8 bases; junction bases outside the gene matches: 17.

This sequence joins TRBV29-1 and TRBJ2-4; perhaps D is TRBD1 or TRBD2 (5 bases each). V lost 7 bases to trimming and J lost 3 bases, with 16 bases between them. The germline V gene has CDR1 SQVTM and CDR2 ANQGSEA. This CDR3 spans 14 amino acids. CDR3 amino acids: CSAVLWDLKNIQYF. CDR3 nucleotides: TGCAGCGCTGTCCTTTGGGACCTCAAAAACATTCAGTACTTC.

This clonotype was seen a few times. The rearrangement uses TRBV19 and TRBJ2-1, with TRBD1 matching over 9 bases. V lost 5 bases to trimming and J lost 6 bases; unmatched junction nucleotides: 5. The CDR3 loop spans 14 amino acids. Per the germline V gene, CDR1 is LNHDA and CDR2 is SQIVND (reference sequence). The chain's CDR3 is CASSYRDRVNEQFF. The CDR3 region has the DNA TGTGCCAGTAGTTACCGGGACAGGGTCAATGAGCAGTTCTTC.

The chain has TRBV7-3 and TRBJ2-2; TRBD1 matches 7 bases. V lost 5 bases and J lost 1; bases outside the gene matches: 4. The CDR3 runs to 15 residues. Germline V CDR1 and CDR2: SGHTA, FQGTGA. The CDR3 region has the DNA TGTGCCAGCAGCAGCCGACAGGGGAACACCGGGGAGCTGTTTTTT. Its translation: CASSSRQGNTGELFF.

This clonotype appeared a few times. This rearrangement joins TRBV7-9 to TRBJ1-3, with D uncertain. The CDR3 has 15 amino acids. Germline values: CDR1 SEHNR, CDR2 FQNEAQ (reference sequence). Trimming took off 5 bases at V and 1 base at J, with 12 bases between the two ends. In DNA form, the CDR3 reads TGTGCCAGCAGCCCCCTGGGCCAATCTGGAAACACCATATATTTT. Translation: CASSPLGQSGNTIYF.

This clonotype was counted a few times. The J gene is TRBJ2-3, the V gene TRBV7-3; either TRBD1 or TRBD2 may fit D (6 bases each). CDR3 size: 16 residues. V lost 0 bases and J 6 bases, leaving 16 bases between the germline ends. Germline CDR1 and CDR2: SGHTA and FQGTGA. The CDR3 DNA follows: TGTGCCAGCAGCTTAACTCACCCGGGGGCAGGGGATACGCAGTATTTT. Protein sequence: CASSLTHPGAGDTQYF.

This clonotype was observed many times. This chain links TRBV12-3 or TRBV12-4 with TRBJ2-7, with 9 bases that match TRBD1. The CDR3 runs to 13 residues. Trimming took 4 bases from V and 7 from J; bases not matched to a gene: 5. The CDR3 here is CASSYRDRVEQYF. The CDR3 nucleotides are TGTGCCAGCAGTTACCGGGACAGGGTTGAGCAGTACTTC.

Note on this clonotype: This may come from a read error, since a much larger clone is one base off. The CDR3 nucleotides read TGCAGTGCTAGAAGGTGGACTGGCGTTGACGAGCAGTACTTC. It translates to CSARRWTGVDEQYF. The chain links TRBV20-1 to TRBJ2-7; tentative D call: TRBD2 (5 bases). V dropped 2 bases and J dropped 5 bases, with 16 bases sitting between them. Germline V gene data show CDR1 as DFQATT and CDR2 as SNEGSKA (reference sequence). CDR3 size: 14 residues.

This chain connects TRBV10-3 to TRBJ2-3; no firm D call. The CDR3 is 13 amino acids. From germline, CDR1 is ENHRY and CDR2 SYGVKD. With 1 base removed from V and 4 bases from J, the gap between germline ends came to 6 bases. Here the CDR3 reads CAISELVSDTQYF. In DNA, the CDR3 is TGTGCCATCAGTGAGTTGGTTTCAGATACGCAGTATTTT.

This clonotype occurred many times. The genes are TRBV28 and TRBJ2-7; D ambiguous. The CDR3 spans 13 residues. The V end lost 2 bases, the J end lost 5 bases, and 10 bases lay between the germline ends. Germline V gene lookup returns CDR1 MDHEN and CDR2 SYDVKM. The CDR3, as DNA: TGTGCCAGCAGTTTAAGTCGGGTCCACGAGCAGTACTTC. Protein: CASSLSRVHEQYF.

This clonotype came up many times. The chain links TRBV7-2 to TRBJ1-1, with 7 bases lining up with TRBD1. From germline, CDR1 is SGHTA and CDR2 FQGNSA. J was trimmed by 1 base and V by 5 bases; bases with no gene match: 13. The CDR3 sequence is 17 residues long. CDR3 in DNA: TGTGCCAGCAGCCGATCTACAGGGGCGGGTGGGAACACTGAAGCTTTCTTT. Its protein product is CASSRSTGAGGNTEAFF. The full variable domain, with the rest looked up from reference TRBV7-2 and TRBJ1-1, is GAGVSQSPSNKVTEKGKDVELRCDPISGHTALYWYRQSLGQGLEFLIYFQGNSAPDKSGLPSDRFSAERTGGSVSTLTIQRTQQEDSAVYLCASSRSTGAGGNTEAFFGQGTRLTVV.

This clonotype was seen at least ten times. The V and J genes are TRBV7-2 and TRBJ2-3, with TRBD2 identical over 8 bases. V was pared by 4 bases and J by 2 bases, with 5 bases of the junction left unmatched. The CDR3 loop spans 15 amino acids. Germline V CDR1 and CDR2: SGHTA, FQGNSA. CDR3 amino acids: CASSSLTSATDTQYF. The DNA of the CDR3 is TGTGCCAGCAGCTCCTTGACTAGCGCCACAGATACGCAGTATTTT.

The sample holds a few counts of this clonotype. The gene calls are TRBV20-1 and TRBJ2-2; 8 bases are shared with TRBD1. V was clipped by 0 bases and J by 1 base; unmatched bases: 1. Germline CDR1 is DFQATT and CDR2 is SNEGSKA (reference sequence). This CDR3 comprises 15 residues. DNA for the CDR3: TGCAGTGCTAGAGAAGGGACAGGGAACACCGGGGAGCTGTTTTTT. It codes for CSAREGTGNTGELFF.

This clonotype was picked up many times. This rearrangement joins TRBV19 to TRBJ1-5; D unresolved. The CDR3 spans 15 residues. Between the trimmed V and J ends, which lost 9 bases and 2 bases, there was a span of 17 bases. Germline V CDR1 and CDR2: LNHDA, SQIVND (reference sequence). CDR3 sequence (DNA): TGTGCCAGCTTGGACGGTTATTTTGGCAATCAGCCCCAGCATTTT. Translating gives CASLDGYFGNQPQHF. Full variable domain (remainder filled in from reference TRBV19 and TRBJ1-5): DGGITQSPKYLFRKEGQNVTLSCEQNLNHDAMYWYRQDPGQGLRLIYYSQIVNDFQKGDIAEGYSVSREKKESFPLTVTSAQKNPTAFYLCASLDGYFGNQPQHFGDGTRLSIL.

This clonotype was recorded many times. V and J are TRBV11-2 and TRBJ2-3; the D gene is possibly TRBD2 (6 bases). V lost 5 bases, J lost 5 bases, and 11 bases lay in between. The CDR3 spans 13 residues. Germline lookup yields CDR1 SGHAT and CDR2 FQNNGV. The CDR3 DNA follows: TGTGCCAGCAGCCCGGGACTCCTAGATACGCAGTATTTT. It translates to CASSPGLLDTQYF. Supplemented by reference TRBV11-2 and TRBJ2-3, the full variable domain reads EAGVAQSPRYKIIEKRQSVAFWCNPISGHATLYWYQQILGQGPKLLIQFQNNGVVDDSQLPKDRFSAERLKGVDSTLKIQPAKLEDSAVYLCASSPGLLDTQYFGPGTRLTVL.